The clone carrying this T cell receptor beta chain has a handful of counts. After removal of 5 bases from V and 4 bases from J, the junction contained 4 bases not matched to a gene. This CDR3 has 15 residues. Germline loops: CDR1 SGHNT, CDR2 YENEEA. The data stem from a study of blood T cell repertoires in COVID-19. In the study overall: In each case, the material was cDNA or gDNA derived from T cells, B-cell-depleted T cells, or PBMCs.

In the source study's methods: The assay estimated nucleated cells by amplifying reference gene primers. Libraries were prepared by immunoSEQ multiplex PCR; TCRdb keeps only in-frame clonotypes and omits some of them. The DNA was the basis for D and trimming; V, J and clone size are from that table. The repertoire holds about 140,000 clones, with around 81% as singletons. The V call is TRBV11-3, the J call TRBJ2-1, with 11 bases fitting TRBD2. The origin of this receptor is a woman aged 60 to 75 with active or convalescent COVID-19. Sequenced input: peripheral blood. In DNA form, the CDR3 reads TGTGCCAGCAGCCGCGGGACTAGCGGATACAATGAGCAGTTCTTC. Protein sequence: CASSRGTSGYNEQFF. Full variable domain (remainder filled in from reference TRBV11-3 and TRBJ2-1): EAGVVQSPRYKIIEKKQPVAFWCNPISGHNTLYWYLQNLGQGPELLIRYENEEAVDDSQLPKDRFSAERLKGVDSTLKIQPAELGDSAVYLCASSRGTSGYNEQFFGPGTRLTVL.